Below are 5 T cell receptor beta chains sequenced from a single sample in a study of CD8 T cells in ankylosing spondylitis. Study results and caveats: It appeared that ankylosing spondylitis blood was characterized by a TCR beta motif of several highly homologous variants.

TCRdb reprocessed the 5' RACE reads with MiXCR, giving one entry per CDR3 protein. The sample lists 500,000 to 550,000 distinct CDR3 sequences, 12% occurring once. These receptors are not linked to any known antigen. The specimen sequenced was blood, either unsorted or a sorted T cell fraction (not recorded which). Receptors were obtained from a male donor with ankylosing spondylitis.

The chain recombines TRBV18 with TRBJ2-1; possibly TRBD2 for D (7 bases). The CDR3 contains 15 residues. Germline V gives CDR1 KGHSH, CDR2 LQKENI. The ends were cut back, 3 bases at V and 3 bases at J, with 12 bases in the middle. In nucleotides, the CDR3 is TGTGCCAGCTCACCCGGGGGGCTCGTCTACAATGAGCAGTTCTTC. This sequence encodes CASSPGGLVYNEQFF.

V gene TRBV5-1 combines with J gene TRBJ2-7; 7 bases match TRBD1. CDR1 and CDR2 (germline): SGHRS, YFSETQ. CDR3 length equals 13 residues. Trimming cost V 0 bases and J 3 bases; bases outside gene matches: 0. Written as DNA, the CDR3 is TGCGCCAGCAGCTTGGGGACAGGCTACGAGCAGTACGTC. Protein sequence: CASSLGTGYEQYV.

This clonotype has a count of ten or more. CDR3 nucleotide sequence: TGCAGCGTTGAAATGGGGACCTTCAAAGAGACCCAGTACTTC. Its protein is CSVEMGTFKETQYF. The gene calls are TRBV29-1 and TRBJ2-5; D might be TRBD1 or TRBD2, each matching 5 bases. Trimming pared 2 bases from V and 3 bases from J, leaving 13 bases between. The germline V gene encodes CDR1 SQVTM and CDR2 ANQGSEA. The CDR3 contains 14 residues. The variable domain in full, completed from reference TRBV29-1 and TRBJ2-5, reads SAVISQKPSRDICQRGTSLTIQCQVDSQVTMMFWYRQQPGQSLTLIATANQGSEATYESGFVIDKFPISRPNLTFSTLTVSNMSPEDSSIYLCSVEMGTFKETQYFGPGTRLLVL.

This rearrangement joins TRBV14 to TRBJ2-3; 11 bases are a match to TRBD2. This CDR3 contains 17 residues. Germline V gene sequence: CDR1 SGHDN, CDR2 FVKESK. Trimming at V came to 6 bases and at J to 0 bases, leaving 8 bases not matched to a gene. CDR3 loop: CASRRGLAEGSTDTQYF. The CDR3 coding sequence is TGTGCCAGCAGGAGGGGACTAGCGGAAGGAAGCACAGATACGCAGTATTTT.

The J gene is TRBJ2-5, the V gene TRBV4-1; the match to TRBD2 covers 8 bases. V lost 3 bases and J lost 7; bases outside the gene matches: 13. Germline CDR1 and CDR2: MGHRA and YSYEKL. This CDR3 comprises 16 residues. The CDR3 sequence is CASSQGVAGPRGTQYF. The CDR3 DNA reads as TGCGCCAGCAGCCAGGGGGTAGCGGGGCCTCGTGGGACCCAGTACTTC.